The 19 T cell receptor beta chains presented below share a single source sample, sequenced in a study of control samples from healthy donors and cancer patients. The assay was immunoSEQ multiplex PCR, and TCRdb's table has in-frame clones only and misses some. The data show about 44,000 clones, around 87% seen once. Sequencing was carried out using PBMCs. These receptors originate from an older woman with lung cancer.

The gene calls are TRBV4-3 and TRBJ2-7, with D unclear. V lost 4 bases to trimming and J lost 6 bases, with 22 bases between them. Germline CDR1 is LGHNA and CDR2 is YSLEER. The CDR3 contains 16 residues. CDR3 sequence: CASSRGSDAANGEQYF. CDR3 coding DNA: TGCGCCAGCAGCCGCGGATCGGACGCTGCTAACGGCGAGCAGTACTTC.

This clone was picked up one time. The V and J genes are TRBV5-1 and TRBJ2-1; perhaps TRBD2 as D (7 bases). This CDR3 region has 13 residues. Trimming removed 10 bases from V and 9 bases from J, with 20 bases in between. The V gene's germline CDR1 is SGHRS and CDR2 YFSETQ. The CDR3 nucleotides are TGCGCCTCTCAGGAGGGGGGGGTCGGTGAGCAGTTCTTC. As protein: CASQEGGVGEQFF.

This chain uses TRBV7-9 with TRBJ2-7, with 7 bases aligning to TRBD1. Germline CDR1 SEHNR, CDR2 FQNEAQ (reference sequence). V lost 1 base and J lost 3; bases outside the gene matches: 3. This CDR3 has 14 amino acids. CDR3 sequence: CASSLGGTVYEQYF. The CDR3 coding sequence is TGTGCCAGCAGCTTAGGGGGGACAGTCTACGAGCAGTACTTC.

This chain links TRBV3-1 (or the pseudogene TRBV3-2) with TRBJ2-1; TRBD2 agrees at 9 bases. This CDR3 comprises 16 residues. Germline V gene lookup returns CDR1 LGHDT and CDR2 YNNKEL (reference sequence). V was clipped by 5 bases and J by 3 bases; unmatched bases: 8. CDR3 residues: CASSTGTSFYYNEQFF. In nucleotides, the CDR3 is TGTGCCAGCAGCACCGGGACTAGCTTTTACTACAATGAGCAGTTCTTC.

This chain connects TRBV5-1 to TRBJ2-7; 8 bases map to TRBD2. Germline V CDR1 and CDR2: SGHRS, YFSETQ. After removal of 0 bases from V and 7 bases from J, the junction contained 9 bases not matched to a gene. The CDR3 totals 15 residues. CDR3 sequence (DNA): TGCGCCAGCAGCTTGGTTTTGGCGGGAGGCGGGGAGCAGTACTTC. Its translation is CASSLVLAGGGEQYF.

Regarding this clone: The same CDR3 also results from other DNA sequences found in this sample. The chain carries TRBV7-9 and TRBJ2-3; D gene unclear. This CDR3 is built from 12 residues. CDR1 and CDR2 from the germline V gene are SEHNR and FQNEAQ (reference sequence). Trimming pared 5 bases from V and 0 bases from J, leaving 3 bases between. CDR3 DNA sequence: TGTGCCAGCAGCCCAAGCACAGATACGCAGTATTTT. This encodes CASSPSTDTQYF.

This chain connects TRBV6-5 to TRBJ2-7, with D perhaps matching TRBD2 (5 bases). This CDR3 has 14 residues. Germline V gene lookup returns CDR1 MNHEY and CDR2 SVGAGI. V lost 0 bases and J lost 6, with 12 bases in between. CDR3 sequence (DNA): TGTGCCAGCAGTTACTCGAGGGTAGGGTCCGAGCAGTACTTC. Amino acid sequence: CASSYSRVGSEQYF.

The CDR3 nucleotides read TGTGCCTGGGAACGGAGACTCTACGAGCAGTACTTC. This codes for CAWERRLYEQYF. The rearrangement joins TRBV30 to TRBJ2-7; no definite D call. V gave up 5 bases and J gave up 3 bases, with 11 bases separating them. The CDR3 runs to 12 residues. Germline V gene sequence: CDR1 GTSNPN, CDR2 SVGIG (reference sequence).

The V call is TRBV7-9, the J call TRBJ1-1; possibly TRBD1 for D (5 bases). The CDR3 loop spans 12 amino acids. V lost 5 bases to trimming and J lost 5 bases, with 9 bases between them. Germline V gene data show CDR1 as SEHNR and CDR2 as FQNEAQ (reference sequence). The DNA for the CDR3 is TGTGCCAGCAGCGCCCCAGGGACTGAAGCTTTCTTT. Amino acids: CASSAPGTEAFF. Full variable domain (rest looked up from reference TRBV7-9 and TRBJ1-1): DTGVSQNPRHKITKRGQNVTFRCDPISEHNRLYWYRQTLGQGPEFLTYFQNEAQLEKSRLLSDRFSAERPKGSFSTLEIQRTEQGDSAMYLCASSAPGTEAFFGQGTRLTVV.

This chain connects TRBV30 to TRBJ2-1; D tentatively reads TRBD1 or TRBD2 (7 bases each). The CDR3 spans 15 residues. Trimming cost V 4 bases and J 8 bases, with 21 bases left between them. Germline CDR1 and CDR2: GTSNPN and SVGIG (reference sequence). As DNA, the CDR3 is TGTGCCTGGACCCAGGGGGAGGGTCCCGTCTATGAGCAGTTCTTC. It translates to CAWTQGEGPVYEQFF.

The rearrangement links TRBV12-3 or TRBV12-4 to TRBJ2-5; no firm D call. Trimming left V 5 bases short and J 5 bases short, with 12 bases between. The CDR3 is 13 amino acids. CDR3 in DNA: TGTGCCAGCAGTAGTAGCCGGAAGGAGACCCAGTACTTC. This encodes CASSSSRKETQYF.

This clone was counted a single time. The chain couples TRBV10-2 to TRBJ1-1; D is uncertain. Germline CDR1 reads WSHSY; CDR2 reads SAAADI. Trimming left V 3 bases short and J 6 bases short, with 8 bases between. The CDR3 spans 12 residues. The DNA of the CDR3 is TGCGCCAGCAGTGAAGACAACGCTGAAGCTTTCTTT. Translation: CASSEDNAEAFF.

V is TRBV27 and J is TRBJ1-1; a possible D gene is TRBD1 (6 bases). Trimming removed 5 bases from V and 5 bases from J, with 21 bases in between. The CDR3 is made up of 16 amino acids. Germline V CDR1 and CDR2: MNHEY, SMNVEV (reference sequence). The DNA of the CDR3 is TGTGCCAGCAGTGTCCCCGGGGGCCGGGGATGGACTGAAGCTTTCTTT. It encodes CASSVPGGRGWTEAFF.

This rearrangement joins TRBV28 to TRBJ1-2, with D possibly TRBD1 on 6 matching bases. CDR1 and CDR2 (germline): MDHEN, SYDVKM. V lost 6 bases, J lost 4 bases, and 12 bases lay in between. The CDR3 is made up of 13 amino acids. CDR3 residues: CASSEPDSYGYTF. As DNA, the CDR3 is TGTGCCAGCAGCGAACCGGACAGCTATGGCTACACCTTC.

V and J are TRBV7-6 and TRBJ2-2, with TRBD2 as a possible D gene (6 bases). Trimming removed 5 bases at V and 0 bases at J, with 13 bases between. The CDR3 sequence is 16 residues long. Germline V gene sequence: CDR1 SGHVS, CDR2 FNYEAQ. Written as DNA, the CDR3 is TGTGCCAGCAGCCCCCTCCGACTAGCGAACACCGGGGAGCTGTTTTTT. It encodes CASSPLRLANTGELFF. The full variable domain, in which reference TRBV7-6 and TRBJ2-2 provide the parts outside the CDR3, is GAGVSQSPRYKVTKRGQDVALRCDPISGHVSLYWYRQALGQGPEFLTYFNYEAQQDKSGLPNDRFSAERPEGSISTLTIQRTEQRDSAMYRCASSPLRLANTGELFFGEGSRLTVL.

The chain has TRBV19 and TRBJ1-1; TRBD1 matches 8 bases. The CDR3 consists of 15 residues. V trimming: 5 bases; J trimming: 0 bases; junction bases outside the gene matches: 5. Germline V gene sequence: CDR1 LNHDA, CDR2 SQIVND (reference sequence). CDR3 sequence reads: CASSPRDRLNTEAFF. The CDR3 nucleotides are TGTGCCAGTAGTCCCCGGGACAGGCTGAACACTGAAGCTTTCTTT.

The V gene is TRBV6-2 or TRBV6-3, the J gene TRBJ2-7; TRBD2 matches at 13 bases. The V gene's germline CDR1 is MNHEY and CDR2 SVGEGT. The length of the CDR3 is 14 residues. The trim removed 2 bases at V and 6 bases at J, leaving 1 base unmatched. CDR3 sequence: CASSYRTSGSEQYF. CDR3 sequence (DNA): TGTGCCAGCAGTTACCGGACTAGCGGGAGCGAGCAGTACTTC.

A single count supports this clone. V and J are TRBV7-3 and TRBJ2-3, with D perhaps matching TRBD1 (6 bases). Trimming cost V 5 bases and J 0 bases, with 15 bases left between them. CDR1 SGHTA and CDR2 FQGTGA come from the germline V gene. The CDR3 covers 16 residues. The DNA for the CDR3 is TGTGCCAGCAGCAGAGGGACATCTCCTAGCACAGATACGCAGTATTTT. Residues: CASSRGTSPSTDTQYF. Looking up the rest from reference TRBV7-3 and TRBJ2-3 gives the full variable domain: GAGVSQTPSNKVTEKGKYVELRCDPISGHTALYWYRQSLGQGPEFLIYFQGTGAADDSGLPNDRFFAVRPEGSVSTLKIQRTERGDSAVYLCASSRGTSPSTDTQYFGPGTRLTVL.

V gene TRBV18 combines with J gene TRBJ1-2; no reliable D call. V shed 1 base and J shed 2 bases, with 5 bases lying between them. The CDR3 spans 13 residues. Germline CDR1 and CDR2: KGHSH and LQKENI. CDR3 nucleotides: TGTGCCAGCTCACCACTCGAAAACTATGGCTACACCTTC. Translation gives CASSPLENYGYTF.